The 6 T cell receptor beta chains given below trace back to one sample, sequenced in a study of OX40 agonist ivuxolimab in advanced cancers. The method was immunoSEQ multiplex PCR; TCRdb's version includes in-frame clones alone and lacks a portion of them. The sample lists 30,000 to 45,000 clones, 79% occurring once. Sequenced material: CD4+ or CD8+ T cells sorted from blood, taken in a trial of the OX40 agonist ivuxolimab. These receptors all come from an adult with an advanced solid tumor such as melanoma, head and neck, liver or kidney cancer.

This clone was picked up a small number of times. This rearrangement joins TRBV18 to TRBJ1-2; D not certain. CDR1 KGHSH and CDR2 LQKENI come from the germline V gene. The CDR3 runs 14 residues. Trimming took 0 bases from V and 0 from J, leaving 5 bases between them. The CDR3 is CASSPPESNYGYTF. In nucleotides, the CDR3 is TGTGCCAGCTCACCACCAGAATCTAACTATGGCTACACCTTC.

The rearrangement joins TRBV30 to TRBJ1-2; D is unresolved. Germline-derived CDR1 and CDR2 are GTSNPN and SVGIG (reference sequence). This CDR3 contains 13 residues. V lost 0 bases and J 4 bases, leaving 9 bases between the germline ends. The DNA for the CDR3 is TGTGCCTGGAGTGTGACCGGCTCCTATGGCTACACCTTC. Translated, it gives CAWSVTGSYGYTF.

The CDR3 spells CASQSSSYNEQFF. CDR3 nucleotides: TGCGCGAGCCAGTCTAGCTCCTACAATGAGCAGTTCTTC. The J gene is TRBJ2-1, the V gene TRBV4-1; D uncertain. The CDR3 contains 13 residues. CDR1 is MGHRA, CDR2 YSYEKL, per germline.

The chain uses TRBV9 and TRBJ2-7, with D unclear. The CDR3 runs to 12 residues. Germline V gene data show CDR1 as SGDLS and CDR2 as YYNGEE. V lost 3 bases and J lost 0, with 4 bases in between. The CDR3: CASSGSSYEQYF. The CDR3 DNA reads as TGTGCCAGCAGCGGAAGCTCCTACGAGCAGTACTTC.

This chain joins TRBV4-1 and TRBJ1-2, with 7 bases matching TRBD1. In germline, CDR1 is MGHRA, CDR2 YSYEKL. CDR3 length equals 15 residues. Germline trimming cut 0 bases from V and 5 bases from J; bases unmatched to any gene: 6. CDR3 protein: CASSQEITGAYGYTF. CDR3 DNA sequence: TGCGCCAGCAGCCAAGAAATAACAGGGGCTTATGGCTACACCTTC.

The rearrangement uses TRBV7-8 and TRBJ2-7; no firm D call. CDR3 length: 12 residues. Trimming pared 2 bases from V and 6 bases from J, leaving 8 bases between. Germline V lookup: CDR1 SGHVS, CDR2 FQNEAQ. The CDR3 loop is CASSLILVEQYF. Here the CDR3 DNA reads TGTGCCAGCAGCTTAATATTGGTCGAGCAGTACTTC.